Sequencing of this T cell receptor beta chain was carried out in a study of post-analysis software for immune sequencing data (dated by TCRdb to the mid-2010s). Background on the whole study: Relapsing-remitting, secondary progressive and progressive-relapsing multiple sclerosis were recorded as disease courses, and subtype annotation was lacking for some patients. The patient repertoires were compared against around eleven previously published healthy control repertoires obtained from donors aged 6 to 25 years. A subset of samples was prepared in parallel using single-end sample barcoding, then pooled and co-amplified after Illumina adapter ligation.

Libraries were prepared through PCR. Sequencing used an Illumina HiSeq 2500. To reduce PCR and sequencing biases, unique molecular identifiers were incorporated into the TCR beta cDNA libraries. Every 1 to 10 million input T cells yielded around 500,000 cDNA molecules, meaning each molecule approximated one T cell. Patient libraries were prepared and sequenced with the same protocol used for the earlier healthy control dataset. Within a given batch, samples were prepared together, multiplexed and sequenced on the same HiSeq lane. From the authors' description of their analysis: MIGEC handled the raw barcoded reads, throwing out single-read molecular identifier groups before consensus assembly and CDR3 extraction. Clonotype tables were post-analysed with VDJtools, and diversity was normalized by down-sampling all datasets to the smallest sample size. To correct batch-related cross-sample contamination, repertoire overlap clustering matched CDR3 amino acid sequences but not nucleotide sequences. The raw public reads went through TCRdb reprocessing: fastp at Q25, MiXCR clone calling, in-frame beta chains kept. Each CDR3 protein gets just one entry, which takes the most common genes and DNA from the rows behind it. The V and J calls here are based on TCRdb, not the publication. In this sample the table shows around 190,000 distinct CDR3 sequences, over 25% of which occur a single time. About 3.4% of the sample is taken by the ten largest.

Ten or more counts support this clonotype. No antigen is known for it. Nothing much larger sits one base from this clone, and base qualities are not available. TCR beta repertoires were profiled from peripheral blood of roughly 13 young patients with multiple sclerosis to demonstrate the VDJtools post-analysis software. Multiple sclerosis patients were children and adolescents aged roughly 6 to 17 years. What the research found in general, with its limitations: The multiple sclerosis patient group was slightly younger than the control group. Compared with controls, multiple sclerosis patients had significantly lower normalized Chao1 diversity, a finding suggesting substantial peripheral T-cell clonal expansion. About 5 TRBV segments, including TRBV5-6, TRBV5-1 and TRBV20-1, were significantly more frequent in patients than controls. Direct clustering with F measure showed strong co-clustering of samples prepared in the same batch, prompting a batch-effect correction.

Its CDR3 holds 11 amino acids, cysteine through phenylalanine. The retained sequence is limited to the CDR3, 33 bases, with the frame set at the first base. V is clipped by 6 bases and J by 0 bases, and the sequence between their germline boundaries is 3 bases long. CDR1 ENHRY and CDR2 SYGVKD were looked up in the germline V gene. This clonotype originated in a girl under 18 with multiple sclerosis. The V and J segments used are TRBV10-3 and TRBJ2-7; no D gene call is confident. Sequencing was done on a sample of blood. The CDR3 reads as follows: CAIRASYEQYF. The nucleotide sequence reads as follows: TGTGCCATCAGGGCCTCCTACGAGCAGTACTTC.